These 28 T cell receptor beta chains originate from one sample sequenced in a study of blood T cell repertoires in COVID-19. The table came from immunoSEQ multiplex PCR; TCRdb's copy has only in-frame clones and leaves some out. This sample has some 140,000 clones, with roughly 83% found just once. The sample comprised peripheral blood. The receptors were sampled from a woman older than 75 with acute or convalescent COVID-19.

This sequence joins TRBV20-1 and TRBJ1-5; D is perhaps TRBD1 (6 bases). Germline V gives CDR1 DFQATT, CDR2 SNEGSKA (reference sequence). CDR3 length equals 15 residues. The V gene lost 3 bases and the J gene lost 0 bases, with 12 bases spanning the gap. CDR3: CSASQQGNSNQPQHF. The CDR3 DNA is TGCAGTGCTAGTCAACAGGGAAATAGCAATCAGCCCCAGCATTTT.

This chain uses TRBV19 with TRBJ2-7; 11 bases align to TRBD2. Germline CDR1 reads LNHDA; CDR2 reads SQIVND (reference sequence). The CDR3 totals 16 residues. The trim removed 5 bases at V and 4 bases at J, leaving 10 bases unmatched. The CDR3 nucleotides read TGTGCCAGTAGTGCAATGCTACTAGCGGGAGTTTACGAGCAGTACTTC. Residues: CASSAMLLAGVYEQYF.

The V call is TRBV7-9, the J call TRBJ1-1; 10 bases are shared with TRBD1. This CDR3 region has 13 residues. V lost 5 bases and J lost 10; bases outside the gene matches: 7. The germline V gene encodes CDR1 SEHNR and CDR2 FQNEAQ (reference sequence). Here the CDR3 reads CASSLYGQGGAFF. The CDR3 DNA follows: TGTGCCAGCAGCCTCTACGGACAGGGGGGAGCTTTCTTT. Supplemented by reference TRBV7-9 and TRBJ1-1, the full variable domain reads DTGVSQNPRHKITKRGQNVTFRCDPISEHNRLYWYRQTLGQGPEFLTYFQNEAQLEKSRLLSDRFSAERPKGSFSTLEIQRTEQGDSAMYLCASSLYGQGGAFFGQGTRLTVV.

V and J are TRBV6-5 and TRBJ2-1, with 9 bases that match TRBD1. The trim removed 6 bases at V and 4 bases at J, leaving 7 bases unmatched. This CDR3 comprises 15 residues. Looked up from germline, CDR1 is MNHEY and CDR2 is SVGAGI. The CDR3 reads CASSPGTGRYNEQFF. The CDR3 DNA reads TGTGCCAGCAGCCCCGGGACAGGGAGGTACAATGAGCAGTTCTTC.

The chain has TRBV11-2 and TRBJ1-3; D is unclear. CDR1 is SGHAT, CDR2 FQNNGV, per germline. V lost 5 bases and J 0 bases, leaving 8 bases between the germline ends. The CDR3 has 14 residues. The CDR3 loop reads CASSPQLSGNTIYF. CDR3 sequence (DNA): TGTGCCAGCAGCCCCCAACTCTCTGGAAACACCATATATTTT.

The gene calls are TRBV11-2 and TRBJ2-5; 8 bases fit TRBD1. The V and J ends lost 1 base and 0 bases, in that order; junction bases with no gene match: 7. Germline loops: CDR1 SGHAT, CDR2 FQNNGV. The CDR3 extends over 17 amino acids. CDR3 amino acids: CASSLVLTGANQETQYF. CDR3 in DNA: TGTGCCAGCAGCTTAGTTTTGACAGGGGCCAACCAAGAGACCCAGTACTTC. Full variable domain (outside the CDR3, taken from reference TRBV11-2 and TRBJ2-5): EAGVAQSPRYKIIEKRQSVAFWCNPISGHATLYWYQQILGQGPKLLIQFQNNGVVDDSQLPKDRFSAERLKGVDSTLKIQPAKLEDSAVYLCASSLVLTGANQETQYFGPGTRLLVL.

This clone was seen more than once but under ten times. V and J are TRBV25-1 and TRBJ1-6, with 7 bases identical to TRBD1. This CDR3 is 14 amino acids long. Germline V gene data show CDR1 as MGHDK and CDR2 as SYGVNS. V was pared by 5 bases and J by 6 bases, with 4 bases of the junction left unmatched. For the CDR3, the DNA is TGTGCCAGCAGTCCCACAGGGGCTAATTCACCCCTCCACTTT. This encodes CASSPTGANSPLHF.

This chain uses TRBV5-5 with TRBJ1-5; a weak D match, TRBD1 (6 bases). Trimming removed 4 bases at V and 1 base at J, with 15 bases between. Germline lookup yields CDR1 SGHKS and CDR2 YYEKEE (reference sequence). The CDR3 has 16 amino acids. CDR3 bases: TGTGCCAGCAGCCACTTACAGGGTGGGAGCAATCAGCCCCAGCATTTT. Amino acid sequence: CASSHLQGGSNQPQHF.

This clone has just a few counts. The chain recombines TRBV7-2 with TRBJ2-3; D is perhaps TRBD1 (6 bases). Germline V lookup: CDR1 SGHTA, CDR2 FQGNSA. This CDR3 has 17 amino acids. V lost 5 bases and J 4 bases, leaving 22 bases between the germline ends. CDR3 residues: CASSPGAVGVRSDTQYF. CDR3 nucleotides: TGTGCCAGCAGCCCAGGGGCGGTCGGGGTAAGATCAGATACGCAGTATTTT.

This chain links TRBV2 with TRBJ1-5; D ambiguous. This CDR3 contains 14 residues. Germline V gives CDR1 SNHLY, CDR2 FYNNEI. The V and J ends lost 2 bases and 7 bases respectively, with 12 bases between them. The CDR3 protein is CASSEYSGFQPQHF. The CDR3 region has the DNA TGTGCCAGCAGTGAATATTCAGGCTTCCAGCCCCAGCATTTT.

This clone was recorded a few times. The V and J genes are TRBV6-6 and TRBJ2-1; 7 bases align to TRBD2. The V segment lost 10 bases and the J segment 1 base; nucleotides outside the gene matches: 4. The CDR3 contains 13 residues. Per germline, CDR1 MNHNY and CDR2 SVGAGI (reference sequence). The DNA for the CDR3 is TGTGCCACCCAGCGGGGATCCTACAATGAGCAGTTCTTC. Its translation is CATQRGSYNEQFF.

This clone was recorded a few times. The chain couples TRBV7-6 to TRBJ1-1; D is unclear. Per germline, CDR1 SGHVS and CDR2 FNYEAQ. The length of the CDR3 is 13 residues. V shed 2 bases and J shed 1 base, with 5 bases lying between them. The CDR3, as DNA: TGTGCCAGCAGCTTAAACGGGAACACTGAAGCTTTCTTT. As protein: CASSLNGNTEAFF.

The CDR3 region has the DNA TGTGCCAGCAGCCAAGATGGTCTAGCGGGGGGCAGTACGCAGTATTTT. Its translation is CASSQDGLAGGSTQYF. The chain uses TRBV3-1 (or the pseudogene TRBV3-2) and TRBJ2-3, with 11 nucleotides matching TRBD2. The junction had 7 bases not matched to a gene; V was cut back by 0 bases and J by 8 bases. The CDR3 sequence is 16 residues long. The V gene's germline CDR1 is LGHDT and CDR2 YNNKEL (reference sequence).

This chain links TRBV6-5 with TRBJ2-1; 8 bases agree with TRBD2. Trimming took 6 bases from V and 7 from J; bases not matched to a gene: 5. This CDR3 comprises 13 residues. Germline V gene sequence: CDR1 MNHEY, CDR2 SVGAGI. Written as DNA, the CDR3 is TGTGCCAGCAGCCGCGGGGGGTGGAATGAGCAGTTCTTC. Its protein product is CASSRGGWNEQFF.

This sequence joins TRBV7-9 and TRBJ2-5; D uncertain. The CDR3 spans 12 residues. Germline CDR1 is SEHNR and CDR2 is FQNEAQ (reference sequence). V dropped 6 bases and J dropped 0 bases, with 5 bases sitting between them. The CDR3 loop reads CASRRYQETQYF. The CDR3, as DNA: TGTGCCAGCAGGCGGTACCAAGAGACCCAGTACTTC.

This sequence joins TRBV7-8 and TRBJ2-7; TRBD1 matches at 7 bases. The V gene end was trimmed by 2 bases and the J gene end by 4 bases; junction bases not matched to a gene: 8. The V gene's germline CDR1 is SGHVS and CDR2 FQNEAQ. This CDR3 is 15 amino acids long. CDR3 sequence reads: CASSLRMGQWYEQYF. CDR3 coding DNA: TGTGCCAGCAGCTTAAGGATGGGACAGTGGTACGAGCAGTACTTC.

V and J are TRBV9 and TRBJ2-3; D might be TRBD2 (5 bases). Trimming pared 0 bases from V and 2 bases from J, leaving 19 bases between. The CDR3 has 18 amino acids. CDR1 is SGDLS and CDR2 is YYNGEE in the germline V gene. The CDR3 DNA reads as TGTGCCAGCAGCGTAGGAGACTGGGCCGGCGGGCACACAGATACGCAGTATTTT. Protein: CASSVGDWAGGHTDTQYF.

This rearrangement joins TRBV2 to TRBJ2-5; D gene ambiguous. The ends were cut back, 1 base at V and 7 bases at J, with 7 bases in the middle. CDR3 length equals 12 residues. Germline V gene lookup returns CDR1 SNHLY and CDR2 FYNNEI. The CDR3 DNA follows: TGTGCCAGCAGTGAAGACAGACGGACCCAGTACTTC. This translates into CASSEDRRTQYF.

J is TRBJ2-1 and V is TRBV14, with 9 bases aligning to TRBD2. CDR1 SGHDN and CDR2 FVKESK come from the germline V gene. The CDR3 consists of 15 residues. The V segment lost 2 bases and the J segment 9 bases; nucleotides outside the gene matches: 8. Here the CDR3 reads CASSQSLAGNSEQFF. CDR3 in DNA: TGTGCCAGCAGCCAATCTCTAGCGGGAAATAGTGAGCAGTTCTTC.

This sequence joins TRBV9 and TRBJ1-2, with D unresolved. Germline V CDR1 and CDR2: SGDLS, YYNGEE. With 0 bases removed from V and 2 bases from J, the gap between germline ends came to 11 bases. The CDR3 spans 15 residues. CDR3 sequence: CASSVGPSRNYGYTF. For the CDR3, the DNA is TGTGCCAGCAGCGTAGGCCCCTCTAGGAACTATGGCTACACCTTC.

As concerns this clone: A read error may account for a junction end that differs from germline. V and J are TRBV19 and TRBJ1-4; 10 bases fit TRBD1. CDR1 and CDR2 (germline): LNHDA, SQIVND (reference sequence). CDR3 length equals 15 residues. CDR3 sequence reads: CASSGRQGAKEKLFF. The CDR3 nucleotides read TGTGCCAGTAGTGGACGACAGGGGGCTAAGGAAAAACTGTTTTTT.

This clone turned up a few times. The V call is TRBV7-2, the J call TRBJ2-1, with 9 bases lining up with TRBD2. The germline V gene encodes CDR1 SGHTA and CDR2 FQGNSA. The trim removed 5 bases at V and 7 bases at J, leaving 15 bases unmatched. The CDR3 runs 17 residues. The CDR3 DNA reads TGTGCCAGCAGCCCACCTAGTGCGGGGGGGGTTACAAATGAGCAGTTCTTC. Translation: CASSPPSAGGVTNEQFF.

This chain joins TRBV6-2 or TRBV6-3 and TRBJ1-1; TRBD1 is a possible D gene (5 bases). The CDR3 runs to 17 residues. Trimming removed 0 bases from V and 1 base from J, with 15 bases in between. CDR1 and CDR2 (germline): MNHEY, SVGEGT. The CDR3 loop reads CASSYSGQNRQNTEAFF. CDR3 DNA sequence: TGTGCCAGCAGTTACTCGGGGCAGAACCGACAGAACACTGAAGCTTTCTTT.

This CDR3 reads CASSFGAGKHSPLHF. The CDR3 coding sequence is TGTGCCAGCAGCTTTGGGGCAGGGAAGCATTCACCCCTCCACTTT. The genes are TRBV7-9 and TRBJ1-6; tentative D call: TRBD1 (5 bases). This CDR3 region has 15 residues. Between the trimmed V and J ends, which lost 3 bases and 8 bases, there was a span of 14 bases. Germline values: CDR1 SEHNR, CDR2 FQNEAQ (reference sequence).

J is TRBJ1-2 and V is TRBV4-3; TRBD1 matches 7 bases. Losses at the gene ends were 0 bases for V and 6 bases for J; bases not matched to a gene: 10. The CDR3 covers 16 residues. CDR1 is LGHNA, CDR2 YSLEER, per germline. Here the CDR3 DNA reads TGCGCCAGCAGCCAAGAGTTAAGAGACAGGGACAATGGCTACACCTTC. Protein product: CASSQELRDRDNGYTF.

The V call is TRBV5-1, the J call TRBJ2-7; 9 bases are shared with TRBD2. CDR3 size: 15 residues. CDR1 is SGHRS and CDR2 is YFSETQ in the germline V gene. The J segment lost 6 bases and the V segment lost 0 bases, leaving 7 bases of the junction unmatched. The CDR3 protein is CASSLGGGRAGEQYF. In nucleotides, the CDR3 is TGCGCCAGCAGCTTGGGGGGCGGGAGGGCCGGCGAGCAGTACTTC.

V and J are TRBV6-2 or TRBV6-3 and TRBJ1-2, with 7 positions matching TRBD1. With V trimmed by 1 base and J by 6 bases, 2 bases remained unmatched. CDR3 length: 13 residues. In germline, CDR1 is MNHEY, CDR2 SVGEGT. The CDR3 coding sequence is TGTGCCAGCAGTTACTTCGGGACAGATGGCTACACCTTC. Its translation: CASSYFGTDGYTF.

This chain uses TRBV6-5 with TRBJ1-5; 7 nucleotides agree with TRBD1. The CDR3 contains 13 residues. Germline V gives CDR1 MNHEY, CDR2 SVGAGI. Trimming at V came to 5 bases and at J to 7 bases, leaving 5 bases not matched to a gene. The DNA of the CDR3 is TGTGCCAGCAGTCGACAGGGTGGCCAGCCCCAGCATTTT. It yields the protein CASSRQGGQPQHF.